Presented here are 27 T cell receptor beta chains from one specimen sequenced in a study of blood T cells in healthy people across ages. A second PCR, run for roughly 7 to 12 cycles, used a sample-barcoded 5' primer plus a J-beta primer mix. Each CDR3 protein is one row after TCRdb ran MiXCR on the 5' RACE reads. Counted here are 1,800,000 or so distinct CDR3 sequences, 39% occurring once; the ten biggest clones make up 23%. The material sequenced was blood. All receptors derive from a human donor in good health.

The chain recombines TRBV7-8 with TRBJ1-1, with no clear D. V lost 6 bases to trimming and J lost 4 bases, with 12 bases between them. The germline V gene has CDR1 SGHVS and CDR2 FQNEAQ. CDR3 length: 13 amino acids. DNA of the CDR3: TGTGCCAGCAGTGTTACCGCGAGCACTGAAGCTTTCTTT. This sequence encodes CASSVTASTEAFF.

The V gene is TRBV2, the J gene TRBJ2-7, with 11 bases that match TRBD2. The CDR3 runs 15 residues. CDR1 and CDR2 from the germline V gene are SNHLY and FYNNEI. The V gene end was trimmed by 2 bases and the J gene end by 4 bases; junction bases not matched to a gene: 4. The CDR3 spells CASSETPSGGYEQYF. The DNA for the CDR3 is TGTGCCAGCAGTGAAACCCCTAGCGGGGGGTACGAGCAGTACTTC.

The chain is built from TRBV20-1 and TRBJ2-1, with 8 bases fitting TRBD2. V lost 2 bases to trimming and J lost 3 bases; unmatched junction nucleotides: 9. This CDR3 is 16 amino acids long. CDR1 is DFQATT, CDR2 SNEGSKA, per germline (reference sequence). CDR3 region: CSARPLAGRLYNEQFF. Written as DNA, the CDR3 is TGCAGTGCTAGACCCCTAGCGGGCCGGCTCTACAATGAGCAGTTCTTC.

This clonotype was counted ten times or more. The chain combines TRBV6-2 or TRBV6-3 with TRBJ1-5; 7 bases map to TRBD1. The CDR3 runs 13 residues. J lost 3 bases, V lost 9 bases, and 5 bases had no gene match. The germline CDR1 and CDR2 sequences are MNHEY and SVGEGT. The CDR3 sequence: CASSGQANQPQHF. CDR3 DNA: TGTGCCAGTAGTGGACAGGCCAATCAGCCCCAGCATTTT.

This clonotype was detected ten times or more. The chain is built from TRBV4-3 and TRBJ1-2; D not resolved. This CDR3 spans 13 amino acids. Trimming took 0 bases from V and 4 from J, leaving 6 bases between them. The germline V gene has CDR1 LGHNA and CDR2 YSLEER. The CDR3 is CASSQEAGYGYTF. CDR3 DNA sequence: TGCGCCAGCAGCCAAGAGGCGGGCTATGGCTACACCTTC.

DNA for the CDR3: TGTGCCAGCAGTATGGGGCGAGCTTTCTTT. Translating it yields CASSMGRAFF. This chain joins TRBV25-1 and TRBJ1-1; the D gene is possibly TRBD1 (5 bases). CDR3 size: 10 residues. Trimming removed 5 bases at V and 10 bases at J, with 8 bases between. Per the germline V gene, CDR1 is MGHDK and CDR2 is SYGVNS.

There are a few counts of this clonotype. This chain uses TRBV29-1 with TRBJ2-7; unclear D gene. V gave up 4 bases and J gave up 5 bases, with 12 bases separating them. Germline V lookup: CDR1 SQVTM, CDR2 ANQGSEA. This CDR3 has 12 amino acids. CDR3 region: CSVALSANEQYF. CDR3 in DNA: TGCAGCGTTGCGCTCTCCGCCAACGAGCAGTACTTC.

The CDR3 nucleotides are TGCAGTGCTTCGTACAGGTCCCAAGAGACCCAGTACTTC. The encoded protein is CSASYRSQETQYF. This chain connects TRBV20-1 to TRBJ2-5; maybe TRBD1 (5 bases). Germline lookup yields CDR1 DFQATT and CDR2 SNEGSKA (reference sequence). The CDR3 is 13 residues long. V dropped 5 bases and J dropped 1 base, with 11 bases sitting between them.

The CDR3, as DNA: TGTGCCAGCAGCCAAGTCCAGGCCGGGTTCAACTATGGCTACACCTTC. Its translation is CASSQVQAGFNYGYTF. The chain joins TRBV3-1 to TRBJ1-2, with D unresolved. Trimming took off 1 base at V and 2 bases at J, with 14 bases between the two ends. The length of the CDR3 is 16 residues. Germline CDR1 and CDR2: LGHDT and YNNKEL (reference sequence). The full variable domain, rest sourced from reference TRBV3-1 and TRBJ1-2, is DTAVSQTPKYLVTQMGNDKSIKCEQNLGHDTMYWYKQDSKKFLKIMFSYNNKELIINETVPNRFSPKSPDKAHLNLHINSLELGDSAVYFCASSQVQAGFNYGYTFGSGTRLTVV.

The chain carries TRBV24-1 and TRBJ1-2, with D maybe TRBD1 (6 bases). The CDR3 is made up of 12 amino acids. Germline CDR1 and CDR2: KGHDR and SFDVKD. Trimming stripped 10 bases from V and 3 bases from J, with 11 bases between. CDR3 residues: CATLGHYYGYTF. DNA for the CDR3: TGTGCCACGCTGGGACATTACTATGGCTACACCTTC.

This clonotype was detected a few times. The chain joins TRBV12-3 or TRBV12-4 to TRBJ2-7; 7 nucleotides agree with TRBD1. CDR3 length: 14 residues. Trimming cost V 6 bases and J 3 bases; bases outside gene matches: 8. In nucleotides, the CDR3 is TGTGCCAGCAGGTTCGTCTCAGGGGGCTACGAGCAGTACTTC. Residues: CASRFVSGGYEQYF.

This chain joins TRBV20-1 and TRBJ2-3; 11 nucleotides line up with TRBD2. The CDR3 is 16 amino acids. Unmatched junction bases numbered 3, after V lost 1 base and J lost 0 bases. Germline assignment: CDR1 DFQATT and CDR2 SNEGSKA (reference sequence). The chain's CDR3 is CSARGLAGKSTDTQYF. The DNA of the CDR3 is TGCAGTGCTAGAGGACTAGCGGGGAAGAGCACAGATACGCAGTATTTT.

This chain connects TRBV6-1 to TRBJ2-4, with unresolved D. Trimming took 6 bases from V and 13 from J, leaving 22 bases between them. The CDR3 totals 14 residues. Per the germline V gene, CDR1 is MNHNS and CDR2 is SASEGT. CDR3: CASSLSLLYNEQYF. In DNA, the CDR3 is TGTGCCAGCAGCCTGAGTTTACTCTACAATGAGCAGTACTTC.

This clonotype was seen only a few times. The CDR3 coding sequence is TGTGCCAGCAGCTACAGACAGGCCTCTACCTACGAGCAGTACTTC. This encodes CASSYRQASTYEQYF. The gene calls are TRBV7-2 and TRBJ2-7; a weak D match, TRBD1 (6 bases). The germline V and J ends were trimmed by 4 bases and 2 bases, with 15 bases remaining between them. Germline V lookup: CDR1 SGHTA, CDR2 FQGNSA. The CDR3 length is 15 residues. The variable domain in full, completed from reference TRBV7-2 and TRBJ2-7, reads GAGVSQSPSNKVTEKGKDVELRCDPISGHTALYWYRQSLGQGLEFLIYFQGNSAPDKSGLPSDRFSAERTGGSVSTLTIQRTQQEDSAVYLCASSYRQASTYEQYFGPGTRLTVT.

The J gene is TRBJ2-7, the V gene TRBV19; 8 bases are shared with TRBD2. Germline-derived CDR1 and CDR2 are LNHDA and SQIVND (reference sequence). V trimming: 5 bases; J trimming: 2 bases; junction bases outside the gene matches: 14. The length of the CDR3 is 17 residues. The chain's CDR3 is CASSPPKRGGFTYEQYF. The CDR3 region has the DNA TGTGCCAGTAGTCCCCCTAAACGGGGGGGCTTTACCTACGAGCAGTACTTC.

V gene TRBV7-9 combines with J gene TRBJ2-2; maybe TRBD2 (5 bases). Germline V lookup: CDR1 SEHNR, CDR2 FQNEAQ (reference sequence). The CDR3 totals 15 residues. V shed 8 bases and J shed 2 bases, with 15 bases lying between them. The CDR3 nucleotides are TGTGCCAGCCCCGTGCTAGCTTCTAACACCGGGGAGCTGTTTTTT. It encodes CASPVLASNTGELFF.

CDR3 DNA sequence: TGTGCCAGCAGCTCTCTAGCGGGGGGAAAATACAATGAGCAGTTCTTC. This codes for CASSSLAGGKYNEQFF. J is TRBJ2-1 and V is TRBV7-9; 11 nucleotides align to TRBD2. In germline, CDR1 is SEHNR, CDR2 FQNEAQ (reference sequence). The CDR3 has 16 residues. V lost 4 bases to trimming and J lost 4 bases; unmatched junction nucleotides: 6.

CDR3 in amino acids: CASSSQGGQAFF. The CDR3 DNA reads as TGTGCCAGCAGCTCTCAGGGGGGCCAAGCTTTCTTT. The chain carries TRBV7-8 and TRBJ1-1; TRBD1 agrees at 7 bases. The length of the CDR3 is 12 residues. The germline gives CDR1 SGHVS, CDR2 FQNEAQ. V gave up 4 bases and J gave up 9 bases; unmatched junction bases: 5.

V usage is TRBV11-3 and J usage is TRBJ2-1; TRBD2 matches 7 bases. The germline V gene has CDR1 SGHNT and CDR2 YENEEA. V lost 3 bases and J lost 8; bases outside the gene matches: 10. CDR3 size: 15 residues. The CDR3 protein is CASSFLGTTQDEQFF. The CDR3 DNA sequence: TGTGCCAGCAGCTTTCTCGGGACTACCCAGGATGAGCAGTTCTTC.

This clonotype turned up a few times. The CDR3 nucleotides are TGTGCCAGCAGCTTAACCCGCTCGGGCGCGGGGGGGCCTAATGAGCAGTTCTTC. This gives the protein CASSLTRSGAGGPNEQFF. The chain recombines TRBV7-3 with TRBJ2-1; 9 bases align to TRBD2. The V and J ends lost 0 bases and 7 bases, in that order; junction bases with no gene match: 13. CDR1 is SGHTA, CDR2 FQGTGA, per germline. This CDR3 has 18 residues.

DNA for the CDR3: TGCGCCAGCAGCCCGCAGGGGACAGGGGCCACTGTTAGTCATTACAATGAGCAGTTCTTC. Protein: CASSPQGTGATVSHYNEQFF. The rearrangement links TRBV4-3 to TRBJ2-1, with 10 bases identical to TRBD1. Germline V gives CDR1 LGHNA, CDR2 YSLEER. V lost 4 bases, J lost 4 bases, and 19 bases stayed unmatched. The CDR3 spans 20 residues.

Comments on this clonotype: Mismatch with germline at one junction end may stem from a read error. The chain couples TRBV29-1 to TRBJ1-5, with TRBD1 identical over 8 bases. CDR3 length: 17 residues. Germline V gives CDR1 SQVTM, CDR2 ANQGSEA. The CDR3 protein is CSVVLTGASLSNRPQHF. CDR3 sequence (DNA): TGCAGCGTTGTTCTGACAGGGGCTTCCTTAAGCAATCGGCCCCAGCATTTT. The entire variable domain, with the rest obtained from reference TRBV29-1 and TRBJ1-5, is as follows: SAVISQKPSRDICQRGTSLTIQCQVDSQVTMMFWYRQQPGQSLTLIATANQGSEATYESGFVIDKFPISRPNLTFSTLTVSNMSPEDSSIYLCSVVLTGASLSNRPQHFGDGTRLSIL.

This clonotype showed up many times. This chain connects TRBV7-9 to TRBJ2-3; TRBD2 is a possible D gene (5 bases). V lost 2 bases and J 5 bases, leaving 5 bases between the germline ends. Germline V CDR1 and CDR2: SEHNR, FQNEAQ (reference sequence). The CDR3 has 12 residues. CDR3 in DNA: TGTGCCAGCAGCTTAACTAGAGATACGCAGTATTTT. Translated, it gives CASSLTRDTQYF. The whole variable domain, filled in from reference TRBV7-9 and TRBJ2-3, reads DTGVSQNPRHKITKRGQNVTFRCDPISEHNRLYWYRQTLGQGPEFLTYFQNEAQLEKSRLLSDRFSAERPKGSFSTLEIQRTEQGDSAMYLCASSLTRDTQYFGPGTRLTVL.

This chain connects TRBV9 to TRBJ2-2; D remains ambiguous. This CDR3 is built from 15 residues. The V and J ends lost 4 bases and 1 base respectively, with 11 bases between them. In germline, CDR1 is SGDLS, CDR2 YYNGEE. CDR3 bases: TGTGCCAGCAGCTCCGACGGAATGAACACCGGGGAGCTGTTTTTT. Translated, it gives CASSSDGMNTGELFF.

The V call is TRBV10-3, the J call TRBJ2-3; D is ambiguous. Per the germline V gene, CDR1 is ENHRY and CDR2 is SYGVKD. V was pared by 4 bases and J by 0 bases, with 11 bases between. The CDR3 is 15 residues long. The CDR3 is CAISGDSLSTDTQYF. The CDR3 DNA sequence: TGTGCCATCAGTGGGGATAGCTTGAGCACAGATACGCAGTATTTT.

This clonotype has more than one count but fewer than ten. The J gene is TRBJ2-5, the V gene TRBV7-2; D may be TRBD1 or TRBD2 (5 bases each). Trimming took off 5 bases at V and 4 bases at J, with 20 bases between the two ends. The CDR3 has 16 amino acids. Germline CDR1 and CDR2: SGHTA and FQGNSA. CDR3 nucleotides: TGTGCCAGCAGCGCCGGGACCAGGAGATTTCGAGAGACCCAGTACTTC. Translated, it gives CASSAGTRRFRETQYF.

V is TRBV12-3 or TRBV12-4 and J is TRBJ2-3; TRBD2 agrees at 9 bases. The CDR3 length is 14 residues. The V gene end was trimmed by 9 bases and the J gene end by 1 base; junction bases not matched to a gene: 5. As DNA, the CDR3 is TGTGCCAGTTTATGGACTAGCGGCACAGATACGCAGTATTTT. Protein product: CASLWTSGTDTQYF.